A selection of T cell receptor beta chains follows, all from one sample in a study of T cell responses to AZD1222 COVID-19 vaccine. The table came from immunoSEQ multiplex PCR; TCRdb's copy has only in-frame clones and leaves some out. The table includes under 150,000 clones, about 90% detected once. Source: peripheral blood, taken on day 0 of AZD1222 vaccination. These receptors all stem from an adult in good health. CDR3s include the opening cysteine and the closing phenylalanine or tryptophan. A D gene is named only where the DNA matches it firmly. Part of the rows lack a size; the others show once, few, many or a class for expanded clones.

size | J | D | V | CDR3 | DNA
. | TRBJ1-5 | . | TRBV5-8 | CASSFFSGQREFQPQHF | TGTGCCAGCAGCTTCTTTTCGGGTCAACGAGAGTTTCAGCCCCAGCATTTT
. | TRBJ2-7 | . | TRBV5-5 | CASSLAAGQTYEQYF | TGTGCCAGCAGCTTGGCGGCAGGACAAACGTACGAGCAGTACTTC
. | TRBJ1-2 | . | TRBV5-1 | CASSLVMGIQDYGYTF | TGCGCCAGCAGCTTGGTAATGGGTATTCAGGACTATGGCTACACCTTC
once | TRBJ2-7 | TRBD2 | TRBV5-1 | CASSVGTSYEQYF | TGCGCCAGCAGCGTGGGGACTAGCTACGAGCAGTACTTC
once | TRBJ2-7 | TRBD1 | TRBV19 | CASSMRAGGSSYEQYF | TGTGCCAGTAGTATGAGGGCAGGGGGTTCATCCTACGAGCAGTACTTC
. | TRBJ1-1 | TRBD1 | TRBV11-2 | CASSLDFRGNPFMNTEAFF | TGTGCCAGCAGCTTAGACTTCAGGGGGAACCCTTTTATGAACACTGAAGCTTTCTTT
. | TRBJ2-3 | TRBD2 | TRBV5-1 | CASSLAGASGSGTDTQYF | TGCGCCAGCAGCTTGGCCGGGGCTAGCGGGAGCGGGACAGATACGCAGTATTTT
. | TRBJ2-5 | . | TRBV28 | CASRQTGPETQYF | TGTGCCAGCAGACAAACAGGTCCAGAGACCCAGTACTTC
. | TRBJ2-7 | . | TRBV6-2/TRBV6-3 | CASSSLANSYEQYF | TGTGCCAGCAGCTCCCTGGCAAACTCCTACGAGCAGTACTTC
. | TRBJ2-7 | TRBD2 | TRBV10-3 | CAISDHGTSLGNGEQYF | TGTGCCATCAGTGACCACGGGACTAGCCTGGGGAACGGCGAGCAGTACTTC
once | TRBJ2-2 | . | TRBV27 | CASSLRRGLPRTGELFF | TGTGCCAGCAGTTTACGGCGCGGGCTCCCGCGGACCGGGGAGCTGTTTTTT
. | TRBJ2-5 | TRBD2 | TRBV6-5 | CASSRLAGDRETQYF | TGTGCCAGCAGTCGACTAGCGGGGGACCGAGAGACCCAGTACTTC
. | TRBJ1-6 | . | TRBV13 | CASSLGRHNSPLHF | TGTGCCAGCAGCTTAGGCCGTCATAACTCACCCCTCCACTTT
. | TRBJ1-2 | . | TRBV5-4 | CASSLAPGGNHDGYTF | TGTGCCAGCAGCTTGGCCCCGGGAGGGAACCACGATGGTTACACCTTC
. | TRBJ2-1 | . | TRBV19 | CASSRLGYYNEQFF | TGTGCCAGTAGTAGACTAGGATACTACAATGAGCAGTTCTTC
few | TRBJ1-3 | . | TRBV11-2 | CASSLGLRAVRRNTIYF | TGTGCCAGCAGCTTAGGCCTAAGAGCGGTGCGGAGAAACACCATATATTTT
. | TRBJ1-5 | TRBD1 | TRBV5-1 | CASSTGTANQPQHF | TGCGCCAGCAGCACGGGGACAGCTAATCAGCCCCAGCATTTT
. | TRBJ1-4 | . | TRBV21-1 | CASSKGVLVRGRKFFSTNEKLFF | TGTGCCAGCAGCAAAGGAGTATTAGTAAGGGGGCGAAAGTTTTTTTCAACTAATGAAAAACTGTTTTTT
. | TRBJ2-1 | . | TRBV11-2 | CASSLVGGVRSYNEQFF | TGTGCCAGCAGCTTAGTTGGCGGGGTACGCTCCTACAATGAGCAGTTCTTC
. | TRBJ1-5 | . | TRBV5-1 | CASSLGPSHQPQHF | TGCGCCAGCAGCTTGGGCCCGTCCCATCAGCCCCAGCATTTT
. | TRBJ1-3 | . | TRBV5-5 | CASSHAASSGNTIYF | TGTGCCAGCAGCCACGCGGCTAGCTCTGGAAACACCATATATTTT
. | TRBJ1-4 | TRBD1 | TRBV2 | CASIAGTGEPHNEKLFF | TGTGCCAGCATTGCCGGGACAGGGGAACCCCATAATGAAAAACTGTTTTTT